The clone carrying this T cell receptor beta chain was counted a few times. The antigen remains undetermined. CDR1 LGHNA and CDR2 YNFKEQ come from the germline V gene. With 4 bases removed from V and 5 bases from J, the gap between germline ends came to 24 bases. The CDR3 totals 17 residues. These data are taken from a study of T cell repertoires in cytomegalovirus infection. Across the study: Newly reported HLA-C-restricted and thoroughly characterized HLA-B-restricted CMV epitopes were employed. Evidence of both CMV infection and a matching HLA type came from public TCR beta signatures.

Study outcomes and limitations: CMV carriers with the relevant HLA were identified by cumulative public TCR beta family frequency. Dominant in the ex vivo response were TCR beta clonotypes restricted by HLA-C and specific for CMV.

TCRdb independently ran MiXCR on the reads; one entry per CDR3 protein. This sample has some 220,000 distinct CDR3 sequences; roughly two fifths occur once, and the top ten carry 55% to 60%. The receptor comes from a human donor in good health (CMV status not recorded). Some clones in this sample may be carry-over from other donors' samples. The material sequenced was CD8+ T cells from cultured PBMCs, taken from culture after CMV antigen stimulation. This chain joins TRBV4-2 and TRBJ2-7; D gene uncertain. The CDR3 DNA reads TGTGCCAGCAGCCTCAGGATTAGCCAAGCCGAGTTGGACGAGCAGTACTTC. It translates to CASSLRISQAELDEQYF.